This T cell receptor (beta chain) came from a study of HIV-infected patients and healthy controls. One entry per CDR3 protein results from TCRdb running MiXCR on the 5' RACE reads. The table has 55,000 to 70,000 distinct CDR3 sequences, less than 20% seen once; the top ten hold about 1.5%. The germline V gene encodes CDR1 ENHRY and CDR2 SYGVKD. The CDR3 extends over 15 amino acids. J lost 6 bases, V lost 4 bases, and 11 bases had no gene match. The TCR originated in a human donor in good health. What was sequenced was CD4+ T cells from blood. The chain uses TRBV10-3 and TRBJ1-2, with TRBD1 matching 7 bases. DNA for the CDR3: TGTGCCATCAGTGGATGGGACAGCCTGGGAAATGGCTACACCTTC. This translates into CAISGWDSLGNGYTF.